The clone carrying this T cell receptor (beta chain) was seen once. What it recognizes is unknown. The repertoire was sequenced with immunoSEQ multiplex PCR; TCRdb's copy has only in-frame clones and lacks some. The sample includes roughly 28,000 clones, about four fifths of them seen just once. These data belong to a study of chemoradiotherapy in HPV16-positive cancers. Study-level findings and limits: Candidate HPV-specific clones and E7-related TCR motifs grew in tumor during treatment.

Repertoires were sampled repeatedly during chemoradiotherapy. The CDR3 extends over 15 amino acids. Trimming pared 1 base from V and 2 bases from J, leaving 11 bases between. Germline CDR1 is KGHSH and CDR2 is LQKENI. This clonotype was sampled from a human donor with HPV-associated anogenital cancer. The V call is TRBV18, the J call TRBJ1-2; no clear D gene. The sample here was blood, taken from a patient who underwent chemoradiotherapy. CDR3 region: CASSPQAQMNYGYTF. The CDR3 DNA follows: TGTGCCAGCTCACCACAAGCACAGATGAACTATGGCTACACCTTC.